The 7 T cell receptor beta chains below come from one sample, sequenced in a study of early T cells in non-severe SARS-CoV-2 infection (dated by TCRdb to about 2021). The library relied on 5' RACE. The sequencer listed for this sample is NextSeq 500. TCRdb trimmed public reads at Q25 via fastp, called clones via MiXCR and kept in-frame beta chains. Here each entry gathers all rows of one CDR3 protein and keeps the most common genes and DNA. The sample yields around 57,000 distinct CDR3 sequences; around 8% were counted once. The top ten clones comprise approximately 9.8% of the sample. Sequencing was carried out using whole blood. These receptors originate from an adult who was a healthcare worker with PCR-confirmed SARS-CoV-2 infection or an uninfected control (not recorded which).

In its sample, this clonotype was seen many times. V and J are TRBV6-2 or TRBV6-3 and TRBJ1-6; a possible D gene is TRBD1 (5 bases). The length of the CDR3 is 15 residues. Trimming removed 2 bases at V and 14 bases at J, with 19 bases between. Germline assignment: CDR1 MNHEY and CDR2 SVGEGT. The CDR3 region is CASSYAGTVSPSLHF. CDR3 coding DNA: TGTGCCAGCAGTTACGCAGGGACGGTGTCCCCCTCCCTCCACTTT.

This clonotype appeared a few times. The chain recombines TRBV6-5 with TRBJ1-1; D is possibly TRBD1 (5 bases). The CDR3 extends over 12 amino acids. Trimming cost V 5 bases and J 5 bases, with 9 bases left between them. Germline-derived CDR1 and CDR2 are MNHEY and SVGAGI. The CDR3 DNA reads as TGTGCCAGCAGTGCAGGGAGGACTGAAGCTTTCTTT. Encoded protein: CASSAGRTEAFF.

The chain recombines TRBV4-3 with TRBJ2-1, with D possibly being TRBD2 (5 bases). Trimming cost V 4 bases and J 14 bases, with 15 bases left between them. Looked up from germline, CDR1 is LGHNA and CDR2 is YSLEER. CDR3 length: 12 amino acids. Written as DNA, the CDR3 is TGCGCCAGCAGCCCCCGGACTCGCGTGAAGTTCTTC. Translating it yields CASSPRTRVKFF.

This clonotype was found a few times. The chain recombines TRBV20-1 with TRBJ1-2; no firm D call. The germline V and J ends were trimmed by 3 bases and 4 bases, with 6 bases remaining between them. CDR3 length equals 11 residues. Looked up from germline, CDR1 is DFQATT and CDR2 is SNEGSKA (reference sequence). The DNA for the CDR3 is TGCAGTGCTAGGCTGTCCTATGGCTACACCTTC. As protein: CSARLSYGYTF.

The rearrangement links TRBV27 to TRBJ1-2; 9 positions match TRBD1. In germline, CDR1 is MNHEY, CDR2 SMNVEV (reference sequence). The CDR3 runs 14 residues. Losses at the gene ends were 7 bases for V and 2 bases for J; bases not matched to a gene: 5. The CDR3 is CASMTGQGNYGYTF. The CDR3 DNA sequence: TGTGCCAGCATGACTGGACAGGGGAACTATGGCTACACCTTC.

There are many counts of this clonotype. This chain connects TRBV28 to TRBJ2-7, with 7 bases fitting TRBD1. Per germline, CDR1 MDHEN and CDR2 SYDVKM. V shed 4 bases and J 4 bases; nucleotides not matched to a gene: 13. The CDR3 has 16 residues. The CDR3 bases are TGTGCCAGCAGTTCAATTGGGAGCAGGGGGTGGTACGAGCAGTACTTC. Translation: CASSSIGSRGWYEQYF.

The CDR3 here is CASSTGLAGADTQYF. The CDR3 region has the DNA TGTGCCAGCAGCACGGGACTAGCGGGAGCGGATACGCAGTATTTT. The V and J genes are TRBV7-9 and TRBJ2-3; 14 bases fit TRBD2. This CDR3 region has 15 residues. The V gene end was trimmed by 5 bases and the J gene end by 6 bases; junction bases not matched to a gene: 4. The germline V gene encodes CDR1 SEHNR and CDR2 FQNEAQ (reference sequence).